This T cell receptor (beta chain) was documented in a study of T cells after yellow fever vaccination. Study-level results: Researchers noted that a small share of clonotypes showed up in both CD4 and CD8 compartments. Re-detected after boosting: most primary clones, 96% of CD4 and 88% of CD8.

This clonotype was recorded a few times. Its matching antigen is unknown. Germline V gives CDR1 DFQATT, CDR2 SNEGSKA (reference sequence). There are 14 residues in the CDR3. V was cut by 4 bases and J by 3 bases, with 16 bases left in between. The study made its TCR cDNA through 5'RACE template switching. That step introduced a universal primer site along with UMIs. MiXCR, run by TCRdb on the 5' RACE reads, gives a single entry per CDR3 protein. This sample carries a few hundred thousand distinct CDR3 sequences, 4.1% of them seen once, and the ten largest clones take under 30%. The chain has TRBV20-1 and TRBJ2-7; D not certain. Sample: PBMCs, taken 5 days after the yellow fever booster vaccination. The receptor's source is a young man who received the YFV17D yellow fever vaccine. The CDR3 nucleotides are TGCAGTGCTACGACCCCGGGTAAAGACTACGAGCAGTACTTC. This translates into CSATTPGKDYEQYF.